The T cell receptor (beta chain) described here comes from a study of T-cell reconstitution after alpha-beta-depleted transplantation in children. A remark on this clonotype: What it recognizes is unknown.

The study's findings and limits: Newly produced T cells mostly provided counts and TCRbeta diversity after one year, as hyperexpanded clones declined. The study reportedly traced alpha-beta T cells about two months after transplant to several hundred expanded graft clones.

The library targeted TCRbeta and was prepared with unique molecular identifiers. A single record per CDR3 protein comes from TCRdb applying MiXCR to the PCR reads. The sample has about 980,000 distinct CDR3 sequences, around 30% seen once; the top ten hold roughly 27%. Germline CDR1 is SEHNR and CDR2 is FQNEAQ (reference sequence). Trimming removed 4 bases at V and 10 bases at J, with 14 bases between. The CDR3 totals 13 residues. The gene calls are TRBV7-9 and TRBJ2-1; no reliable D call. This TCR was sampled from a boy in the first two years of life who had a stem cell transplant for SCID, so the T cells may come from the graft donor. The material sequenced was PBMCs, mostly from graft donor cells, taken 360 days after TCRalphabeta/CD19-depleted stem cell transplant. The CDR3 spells CASSSGLVWEQFF. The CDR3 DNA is TGTGCCAGCAGCTCCGGGTTGGTCTGGGAGCAGTTCTTC.